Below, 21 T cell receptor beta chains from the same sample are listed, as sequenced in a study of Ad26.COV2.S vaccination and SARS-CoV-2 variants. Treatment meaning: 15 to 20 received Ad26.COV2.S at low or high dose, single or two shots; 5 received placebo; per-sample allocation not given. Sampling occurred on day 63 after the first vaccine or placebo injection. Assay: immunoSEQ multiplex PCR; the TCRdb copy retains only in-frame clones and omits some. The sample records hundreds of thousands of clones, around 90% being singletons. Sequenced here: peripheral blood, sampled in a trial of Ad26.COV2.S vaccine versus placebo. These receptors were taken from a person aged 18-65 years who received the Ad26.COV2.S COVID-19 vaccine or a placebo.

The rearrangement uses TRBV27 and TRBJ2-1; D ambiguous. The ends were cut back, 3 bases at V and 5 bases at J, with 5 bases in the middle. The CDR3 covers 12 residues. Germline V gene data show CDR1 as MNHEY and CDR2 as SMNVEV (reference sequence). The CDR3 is CASSFGDNEQFF. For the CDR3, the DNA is TGTGCCAGCAGTTTTGGGGACAATGAGCAGTTCTTC.

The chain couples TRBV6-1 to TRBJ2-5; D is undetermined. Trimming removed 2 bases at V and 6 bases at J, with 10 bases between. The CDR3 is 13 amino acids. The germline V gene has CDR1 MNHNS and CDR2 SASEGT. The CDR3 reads CASSEMGFKTQYF. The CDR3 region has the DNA TGTGCCAGCAGTGAAATGGGTTTTAAGACCCAGTACTTC.

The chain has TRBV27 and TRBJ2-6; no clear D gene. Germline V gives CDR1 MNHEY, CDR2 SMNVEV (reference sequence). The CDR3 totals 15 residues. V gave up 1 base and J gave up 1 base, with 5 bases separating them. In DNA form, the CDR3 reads TGTGCCAGCAGTTTATGGGTATCTGGGGCCAACGTCCTGACTTTC. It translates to CASSLWVSGANVLTF.

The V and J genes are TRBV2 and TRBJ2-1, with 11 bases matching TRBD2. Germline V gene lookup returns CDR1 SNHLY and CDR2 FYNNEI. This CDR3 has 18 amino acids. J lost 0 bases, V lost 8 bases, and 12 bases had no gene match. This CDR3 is CASGGTSGSPNSYNEQFF. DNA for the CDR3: TGTGCCAGCGGGGGGACTAGCGGCTCTCCGAACTCCTACAATGAGCAGTTCTTC.

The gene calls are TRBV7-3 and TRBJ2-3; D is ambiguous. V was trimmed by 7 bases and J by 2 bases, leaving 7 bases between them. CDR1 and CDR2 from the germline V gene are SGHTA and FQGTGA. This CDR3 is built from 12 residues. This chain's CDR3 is CASKMHTDTQYF. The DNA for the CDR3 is TGTGCCAGCAAAATGCACACAGATACGCAGTATTTT.

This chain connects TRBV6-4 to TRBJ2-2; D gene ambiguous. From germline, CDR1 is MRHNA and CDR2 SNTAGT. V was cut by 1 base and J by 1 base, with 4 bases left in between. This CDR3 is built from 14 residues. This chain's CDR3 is CASSDWGNTGELFF. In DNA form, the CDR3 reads TGTGCCAGCAGTGACTGGGGGAACACCGGGGAGCTGTTTTTT.

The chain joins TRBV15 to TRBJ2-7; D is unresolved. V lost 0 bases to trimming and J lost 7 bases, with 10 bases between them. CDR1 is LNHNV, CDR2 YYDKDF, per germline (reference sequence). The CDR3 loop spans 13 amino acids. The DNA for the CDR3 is TGTGCCACCAGCAGAGATTATCAGGCAGAGCAGTACTTC. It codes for CATSRDYQAEQYF.

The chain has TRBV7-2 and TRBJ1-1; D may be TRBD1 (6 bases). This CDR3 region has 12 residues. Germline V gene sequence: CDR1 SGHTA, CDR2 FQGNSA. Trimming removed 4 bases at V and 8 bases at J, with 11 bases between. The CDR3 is CASSSRGLEAFF. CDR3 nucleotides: TGTGCCAGCAGCTCGCGGGGGCTAGAAGCTTTCTTT.

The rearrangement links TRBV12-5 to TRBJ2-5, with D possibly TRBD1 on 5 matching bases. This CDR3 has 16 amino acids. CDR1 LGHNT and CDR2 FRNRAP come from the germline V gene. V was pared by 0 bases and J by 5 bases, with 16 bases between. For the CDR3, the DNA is TGTGCTAGTGGTTTGGTAGACAGCTTAACTGCGGAGACCCAGTACTTC. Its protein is CASGLVDSLTAETQYF.

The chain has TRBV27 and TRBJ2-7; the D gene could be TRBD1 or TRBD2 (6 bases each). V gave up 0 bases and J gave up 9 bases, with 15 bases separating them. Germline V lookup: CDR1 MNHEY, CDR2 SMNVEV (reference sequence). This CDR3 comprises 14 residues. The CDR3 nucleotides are TGTGCCAGCAGTTTATCCAGGATGGAGGGGGTGCAGTACTTC. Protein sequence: CASSLSRMEGVQYF.

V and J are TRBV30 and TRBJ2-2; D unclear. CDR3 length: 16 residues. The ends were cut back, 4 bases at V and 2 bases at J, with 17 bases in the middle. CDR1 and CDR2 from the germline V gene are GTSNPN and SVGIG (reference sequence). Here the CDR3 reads CAWTPTTSTNTGELFF. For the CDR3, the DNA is TGTGCCTGGACCCCGACGACCAGCACTAACACCGGGGAGCTGTTTTTT.

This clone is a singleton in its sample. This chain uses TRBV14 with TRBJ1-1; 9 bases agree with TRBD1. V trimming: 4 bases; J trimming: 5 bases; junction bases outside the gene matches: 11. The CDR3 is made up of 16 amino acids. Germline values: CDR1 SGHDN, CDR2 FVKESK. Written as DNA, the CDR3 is TGTGCCAGCAGCCCACTCCCGGGACAGGGTGATACTGAAGCTTTCTTT. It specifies CASSPLPGQGDTEAFF.

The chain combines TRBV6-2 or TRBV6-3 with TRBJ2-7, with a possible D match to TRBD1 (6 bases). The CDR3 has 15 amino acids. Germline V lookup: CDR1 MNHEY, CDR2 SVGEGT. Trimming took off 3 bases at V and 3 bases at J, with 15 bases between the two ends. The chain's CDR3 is CASSYFRQALYEQYF. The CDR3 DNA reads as TGTGCCAGCAGTTATTTCAGACAGGCGCTCTACGAGCAGTACTTC.

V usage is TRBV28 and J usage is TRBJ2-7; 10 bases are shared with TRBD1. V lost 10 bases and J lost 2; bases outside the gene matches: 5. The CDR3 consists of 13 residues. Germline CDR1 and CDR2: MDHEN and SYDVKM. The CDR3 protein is CATTTGGTYEQYF. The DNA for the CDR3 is TGTGCCACCACGACAGGGGGCACCTACGAGCAGTACTTC.

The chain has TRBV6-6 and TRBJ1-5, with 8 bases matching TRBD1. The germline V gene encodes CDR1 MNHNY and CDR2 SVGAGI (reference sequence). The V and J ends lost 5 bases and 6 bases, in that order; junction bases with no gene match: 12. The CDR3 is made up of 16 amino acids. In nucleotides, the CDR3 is TGTGCCAGCAGTGTCTCCAGGGGGCGCGTTGGTCAGCCCCAGCATTTT. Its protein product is CASSVSRGRVGQPQHF.

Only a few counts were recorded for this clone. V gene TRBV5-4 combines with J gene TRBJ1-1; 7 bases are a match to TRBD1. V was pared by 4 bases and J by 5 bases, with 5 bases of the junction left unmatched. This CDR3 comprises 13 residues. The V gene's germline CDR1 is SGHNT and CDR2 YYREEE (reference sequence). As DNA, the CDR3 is TGTGCCAGCAGCAAACAGGGGAGTACTGAAGCTTTCTTT. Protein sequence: CASSKQGSTEAFF. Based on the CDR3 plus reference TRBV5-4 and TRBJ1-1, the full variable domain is ETGVTQSPTHLIKTRGQQVTLRCSSQSGHNTVSWYQQALGQGPQFIFQYYREEENGRGNFPPRFSGLQFPNYSSELNVNALELDDSALYLCASSKQGSTEAFFGQGTRLTVV.

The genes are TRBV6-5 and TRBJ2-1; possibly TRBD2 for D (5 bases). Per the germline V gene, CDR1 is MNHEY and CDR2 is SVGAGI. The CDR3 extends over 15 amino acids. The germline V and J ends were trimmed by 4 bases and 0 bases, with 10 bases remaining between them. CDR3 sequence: CASSSTEGSYNEQFF. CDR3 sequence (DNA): TGTGCCAGCAGTTCCACAGAGGGCTCCTACAATGAGCAGTTCTTC.

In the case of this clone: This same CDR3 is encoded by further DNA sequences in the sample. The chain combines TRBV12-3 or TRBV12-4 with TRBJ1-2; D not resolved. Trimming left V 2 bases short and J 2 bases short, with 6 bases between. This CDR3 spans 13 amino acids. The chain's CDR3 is CASSLRLNYGYTF. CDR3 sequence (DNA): TGTGCCAGCAGTTTAAGGCTCAACTATGGCTACACCTTC.

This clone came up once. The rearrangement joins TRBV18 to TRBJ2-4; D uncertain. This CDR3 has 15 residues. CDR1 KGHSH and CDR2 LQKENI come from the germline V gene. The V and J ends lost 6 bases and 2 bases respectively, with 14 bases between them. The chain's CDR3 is CASSPYTAPKNIQYF. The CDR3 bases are TGTGCCAGCTCGCCGTACACGGCACCCAAAAACATTCAGTACTTC.

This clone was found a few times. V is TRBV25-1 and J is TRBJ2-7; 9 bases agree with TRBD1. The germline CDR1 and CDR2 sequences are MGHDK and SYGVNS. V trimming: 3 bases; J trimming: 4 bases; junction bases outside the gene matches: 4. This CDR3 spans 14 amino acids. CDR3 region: CASSEGTGLYEQYF. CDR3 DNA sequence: TGTGCCAGCAGTGAGGGGACAGGGTTGTACGAGCAGTACTTC.

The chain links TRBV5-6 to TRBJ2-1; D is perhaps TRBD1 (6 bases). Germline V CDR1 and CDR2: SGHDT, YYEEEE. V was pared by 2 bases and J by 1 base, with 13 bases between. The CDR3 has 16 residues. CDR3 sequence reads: CASSFRGMTSYNEQFF. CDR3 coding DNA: TGTGCCAGCAGCTTCAGGGGAATGACGTCCTACAATGAGCAGTTCTTC. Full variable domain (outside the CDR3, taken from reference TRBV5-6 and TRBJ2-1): DAGVTQSPTHLIKTRGQQVTLRCSPKSGHDTVSWYQQALGQGPQFIFQYYEEEERQRGNFPDRFSGHQFPNYSSELNVNALLLGDSALYLCASSFRGMTSYNEQFFGPGTRLTVL.